This paragraph reports one TCR beta chain. What it recognizes is unknown. The CDR3 loop spans 18 amino acids. V was trimmed by 1 base and J by 0 bases, leaving 16 bases between them. Germline V CDR1 and CDR2: PRHDT, FYEKMQ (reference sequence). Measured with immunoSEQ multiplex PCR; TCRdb has only the in-frame clones, and not every one. This sample yields 5,000 to 6,000 clones, of which 77% are seen a single time; about 30% belongs to the top ten. This record comes from a study of T cell clonotyping in hematopoietic cell transplantation. The study, taken as a whole, reports: Broader posttransplant TCR repertoire diversity was predicted by graft donor and pretransplant recipient Inverse Simpson Index values. Recipient TCR diversity dropped after transplant; expanded clonotypes rose from day 30 to 180.

Recipients were bled about 28 days pretransplant and at posttransplant days 30, 100, 180. This sample comprised PBMCs, obtained 100 days after allogeneic stem cell transplant. The clonotype originates from a male patient in his 50s who had an allogeneic stem cell transplant from an unrelated donor, so the T cells may come from the graft donor. Some clones in this sample may be carry-over from other donors' samples. The gene calls are TRBV13 and TRBJ2-1, with D perhaps being TRBD1 or TRBD2 (6 bases each). The CDR3 sequence is CASSLVLRGESSYNEQFF. CDR3 bases: TGTGCCAGCAGCTTAGTTTTGAGGGGGGAAAGCTCCTACAATGAGCAGTTCTTC.